These 29 T cell receptor beta chains were all obtained from the same sample, sequenced in a study of blood T cell repertoires in COVID-19. Assay used: immunoSEQ multiplex PCR; TCRdb lists only in-frame clones, some missing. Of some 20,000 clones listed, 75% to 85% are singletons. Sequenced material: peripheral blood. These receptors were collected from a man aged 80 or over with acute or convalescent COVID-19.

This rearrangement joins TRBV5-4 to TRBJ2-7; D is perhaps TRBD1 (6 bases). Germline values: CDR1 SGHNT, CDR2 YYREEE (reference sequence). V gave up 0 bases and J gave up 5 bases, with 9 bases separating them. This CDR3 has 13 amino acids. The CDR3 DNA follows: TGTGCCAGCAGCTTGGACAGGGAAGACGAGCAGTACTTC. Translation: CASSLDREDEQYF.

The chain carries TRBV6-5 and TRBJ2-2; D might be TRBD1 (6 bases). This CDR3 comprises 12 residues. CDR1 MNHEY and CDR2 SVGAGI come from the germline V gene. The V and J ends lost 11 bases and 3 bases respectively, with 10 bases between them. In DNA form, the CDR3 reads TGTGCCGCTAGGGGGTACACCGGGGAGCTGTTTTTT. This translates into CAARGYTGELFF.

Here the CDR3 reads CASSLFSGVEGYTF. CDR3 nucleotides: TGTGCCAGCAGCTTATTTTCAGGCGTGGAAGGCTACACCTTC. J is TRBJ1-2 and V is TRBV7-8; D gene uncertain. The length of the CDR3 is 14 residues. CDR1 and CDR2 from the germline V gene are SGHVS and FQNEAQ. The V and J ends lost 2 bases and 8 bases respectively, with 15 bases between them.

The chain joins TRBV6-6 to TRBJ1-2, with D possibly TRBD1 on 5 matching bases. The V end lost 8 bases, the J end lost 4 bases, and 14 bases lay between the germline ends. Germline CDR1 and CDR2: MNHNY and SVGAGI (reference sequence). The CDR3 extends over 13 amino acids. CDR3 in DNA: TGTGCCAGCTCAAGTTGGGGGGGCTATGGCTACACCTTC. It codes for CASSSWGGYGYTF.

V usage is TRBV6-1 and J usage is TRBJ1-2; TRBD1 aligns across 8 bases. Germline CDR1 is MNHNS and CDR2 is SASEGT. J was trimmed by 6 bases and V by 3 bases; bases with no gene match: 9. This CDR3 is built from 15 residues. The CDR3 DNA reads as TGTGCCAGCAGTGACCCCAGGGGGCGCATCAATGGCTACACCTTC. Protein product: CASSDPRGRINGYTF.

In the case of this clone: Other DNA sequences from this sample encode an identical CDR3 as well. This sequence joins TRBV18 and TRBJ1-1; the D gene is possibly TRBD1 (5 bases). CDR3 length equals 14 residues. Germline V lookup: CDR1 KGHSH, CDR2 LQKENI. V was pared by 3 bases and J by 0 bases, with 8 bases between. CDR3 DNA sequence: TGTGCCAGCTCACCCGACAGAGTGAACACTGAAGCTTTCTTT. Protein sequence: CASSPDRVNTEAFF.

The chain has TRBV7-6 and TRBJ2-3, with 8 positions matching TRBD2. The junction had 10 bases not matched to a gene; V was cut back by 5 bases and J by 0 bases. The CDR3 consists of 17 residues. CDR1 SGHVS and CDR2 FNYEAQ come from the germline V gene. CDR3 residues: CASSPLAGGTSTDTQYF. For the CDR3, the DNA is TGTGCCAGCAGCCCGCTGGCGGGGGGCACCAGCACAGATACGCAGTATTTT. Filled out from reference TRBV7-6 and TRBJ2-3, the complete variable domain reads GAGVSQSPRYKVTKRGQDVALRCDPISGHVSLYWYRQALGQGPEFLTYFNYEAQQDKSGLPNDRFSAERPEGSISTLTIQRTEQRDSAMYRCASSPLAGGTSTDTQYFGPGTRLTVL.

The CDR3 loop is CASRIGETQYF. CDR3 nucleotides: TGTGCCAGCAGGATCGGAGAGACCCAGTACTTC. The genes are TRBV12-3 or TRBV12-4 and TRBJ2-5; D not resolved. This CDR3 is 11 amino acids long. V was cut by 6 bases and J by 4 bases, with 6 bases left in between.

The chain links TRBV7-2 to TRBJ1-1; TRBD1 agrees at 7 bases. Trimming removed 5 bases from V and 4 bases from J; junction bases left unmatched: 13. The CDR3 length is 16 residues. Looked up from germline, CDR1 is SGHTA and CDR2 is FQGNSA. The DNA for the CDR3 is TGTGCCAGCAGCAGGGACAGCCGGTGGGGGAGCACTGAAGCTTTCTTT. Translating gives CASSRDSRWGSTEAFF.

V usage is TRBV11-2 and J usage is TRBJ2-1; tentative D call: TRBD1 (6 bases). Germline CDR1 and CDR2: SGHAT and FQNNGV. The CDR3 has 16 amino acids. V lost 1 base and J 4 bases, leaving 14 bases between the germline ends. In nucleotides, the CDR3 is TGTGCCAGCAGCTTAGCTTTTAGGGGGTCGTACAATGAGCAGTTCTTC. Amino acids: CASSLAFRGSYNEQFF.

The V gene is TRBV18, the J gene TRBJ1-1; D gene ambiguous. Germline lookup yields CDR1 KGHSH and CDR2 LQKENI. CDR3 length: 13 amino acids. Trimming cost V 6 bases and J 4 bases, with 12 bases left between them. In nucleotides, the CDR3 is TGTGCCAGCTCCACGGGATTCTTCACTGAAGCTTTCTTT. This codes for CASSTGFFTEAFF.

This sequence joins TRBV4-1 and TRBJ2-7; no clear D gene. V lost 1 base and J lost 3, with 10 bases in between. The length of the CDR3 is 14 residues. Germline V gene data show CDR1 as MGHRA and CDR2 as YSYEKL. The CDR3 loop is CASSQGHLGYEQYF. DNA for the CDR3: TGCGCCAGCAGCCAAGGACACCTTGGCTACGAGCAGTACTTC.

The CDR3 protein is CASSFGQSNQPQHF. CDR3 in DNA: TGTGCCAGCAGCTTCGGACAGTCCAATCAGCCCCAGCATTTT. V gene TRBV7-8 combines with J gene TRBJ1-5, with a possible D match to TRBD1 (6 bases). CDR1 is SGHVS, CDR2 FQNEAQ, per germline. The CDR3 is made up of 14 amino acids. V shed 3 bases and J shed 3 bases, with 9 bases lying between them. The full variable domain, in which reference TRBV7-8 and TRBJ1-5 provide the parts outside the CDR3, is GAGVSQSPRYKVAKRGQDVALRCDPISGHVSLFWYQQALGQGPEFLTYFQNEAQLDKSGLPSDRFFAERPEGSVSTLKIQRTQQEDSAVYLCASSFGQSNQPQHFGDGTRLSIL.

The V and J genes are TRBV5-1 and TRBJ1-2; perhaps TRBD1 as D (5 bases). Germline values: CDR1 SGHRS, CDR2 YFSETQ. V dropped 5 bases and J dropped 4 bases, with 15 bases sitting between them. This CDR3 has 14 residues. The CDR3 DNA is TGCGCCAGCAGAATCACCGACAGCACCTATGGCTACACCTTC. Translation gives CASRITDSTYGYTF. Complete variable domain (other parts from reference TRBV5-1 and TRBJ1-2): KAGVTQTPRYLIKTRGQQVTLSCSPISGHRSVSWYQQTPGQGLQFLFEYFSETQRNKGNFPGRFSGRQFSNSRSEMNVSTLELGDSALYLCASRITDSTYGYTFGSGTRLTVV.

The chain links TRBV2 to TRBJ1-6, with TRBD1 identical over 11 bases. The V and J ends lost 7 bases and 11 bases, in that order; junction bases with no gene match: 4. The CDR3 contains 13 residues. Germline V gene lookup returns CDR1 SNHLY and CDR2 FYNNEI. This CDR3 reads CASITGQGAPLHF. The CDR3, as DNA: TGTGCCAGCATAACGGGACAGGGGGCACCCCTCCACTTT. The full variable domain, rest sourced from reference TRBV2 and TRBJ1-6, is EPEVTQTPSHQVTQMGQEVILRCVPISNHLYFYWYRQILGQKVEFLVSFYNNEISEKSEIFDDQFSVERPDGSNFTLKIRSTKLEDSAMYFCASITGQGAPLHFGNGTRLTVT.

The V and J genes are TRBV19 and TRBJ1-5; a possible D gene is TRBD1 (6 bases). V was cut by 6 bases and J by 7 bases, with 19 bases left in between. CDR3 size: 15 residues. Looked up from germline, CDR1 is LNHDA and CDR2 is SQIVND (reference sequence). The CDR3 coding sequence is TGTGCCAGTAGCCCCCAAGCGCAGGGGCTACAGCCCCAGCATTTT. Its protein product is CASSPQAQGLQPQHF.

The CDR3 nucleotides read TGTGCCAGCAGTTACCCGGGGGGGACGTCCCGTTTGGAGCAGTACTTC. It encodes CASSYPGGTSRLEQYF. This sequence joins TRBV6-5 and TRBJ2-7; 8 bases align to TRBD2. The CDR3 runs 16 residues. The V gene end was trimmed by 2 bases and the J gene end by 7 bases; junction bases not matched to a gene: 13. Germline loops: CDR1 MNHEY, CDR2 SVGAGI.

The chain links TRBV19 to TRBJ1-2; D possibly corresponds to TRBD1 (5 bases). This CDR3 is built from 12 residues. V was clipped by 11 bases and J by 0 bases, with 10 bases between them. CDR1 LNHDA and CDR2 SQIVND come from the germline V gene (reference sequence). Written as DNA, the CDR3 is TGTGCCGCCGTGACAGCTAACTATGGCTACACCTTC. It yields the protein CAAVTANYGYTF. Variable domain in full (rest from reference TRBV19 and TRBJ1-2): DGGITQSPKYLFRKEGQNVTLSCEQNLNHDAMYWYRQDPGQGLRLIYYSQIVNDFQKGDIAEGYSVSREKKESFPLTVTSAQKNPTAFYLCAAVTANYGYTFGSGTRLTVV.

The chain uses TRBV28 and TRBJ1-6, with a tentative D call TRBD1 (5 bases). Per germline, CDR1 MDHEN and CDR2 SYDVKM. With 6 bases removed from V and 3 bases from J, the gap between germline ends came to 12 bases. The CDR3 is 15 amino acids. The CDR3 region has the DNA TGTGCCAGCAGGCCCCCCGGACACTATAATTCACCCCTCCACTTT. Translation gives CASRPPGHYNSPLHF.

The chain carries TRBV5-4 and TRBJ1-1; no firm D call. CDR3 length: 15 residues. Germline lookup yields CDR1 SGHNT and CDR2 YYREEE (reference sequence). The V and J ends lost 4 bases and 3 bases respectively, with 16 bases between them. In DNA form, the CDR3 reads TGTGCCAGCAGCACCCTGGAAGGGAGACACACTGAAGCTTTCTTT. Protein: CASSTLEGRHTEAFF.

The J gene is TRBJ2-7, the V gene TRBV2; no clear D gene. The CDR3 covers 14 residues. Germline-derived CDR1 and CDR2 are SNHLY and FYNNEI. Deletions cut 0 bases from V and 2 bases from J, with 8 bases between. The CDR3 is CASSEARQAYEQYF. DNA of the CDR3: TGTGCCAGCAGTGAAGCGCGCCAGGCCTACGAGCAGTACTTC.

The rearrangement uses TRBV7-9 and TRBJ2-7; D perhaps matches TRBD1 (5 bases). V was cut by 5 bases and J by 6 bases, with 17 bases left in between. Germline-derived CDR1 and CDR2 are SEHNR and FQNEAQ (reference sequence). This CDR3 contains 14 residues. This CDR3 reads CASSTFGAQGEQYF. The CDR3, as DNA: TGTGCCAGCAGCACCTTTGGGGCCCAAGGCGAGCAGTACTTC.

This clone was counted only a few times. The V call is TRBV27, the J call TRBJ1-1; a weak D match, TRBD1 (5 bases). CDR3 length equals 14 residues. Trimming shortened V by 3 bases and J by 5 bases, and 13 bases separated the two germline ends. CDR1 is MNHEY and CDR2 is SMNVEV in the germline V gene (reference sequence). The CDR3 protein is CASSFGGLWTEAFF. The CDR3 nucleotides read TGTGCCAGCAGTTTCGGGGGACTGTGGACTGAAGCTTTCTTT.

The rearrangement joins TRBV19 to TRBJ1-1; no definite D call. Looked up from germline, CDR1 is LNHDA and CDR2 is SQIVND (reference sequence). V was pared by 5 bases and J by 0 bases, with 7 bases between. This CDR3 region has 13 residues. For the CDR3, the DNA is TGTGCCAGTAGTTCCCAGGTGAACACTGAAGCTTTCTTT. Translation: CASSSQVNTEAFF. Based on the CDR3 plus reference TRBV19 and TRBJ1-1, the full variable domain is DGGITQSPKYLFRKEGQNVTLSCEQNLNHDAMYWYRQDPGQGLRLIYYSQIVNDFQKGDIAEGYSVSREKKESFPLTVTSAQKNPTAFYLCASSSQVNTEAFFGQGTRLTVV.

The genes are TRBV10-3 and TRBJ2-2; no clear D. This CDR3 spans 15 amino acids. The V gene lost 4 bases and the J gene lost 0 bases, with 9 bases spanning the gap. Germline V gene data show CDR1 as ENHRY and CDR2 as SYGVKD. CDR3 region: CAISVGPTNTGELFF. Here the CDR3 DNA reads TGTGCCATCAGTGTTGGGCCGACGAACACCGGGGAGCTGTTTTTT.

Written as DNA, the CDR3 is TGTGCCAGCAGGAAGACAGCTAACTATGGCTACACCTTC. This gives the protein CASRKTANYGYTF. V usage is TRBV12-3 or TRBV12-4 and J usage is TRBJ1-2; tentatively, D is TRBD1 (5 bases). The V gene lost 6 bases and the J gene lost 0 bases, with 8 bases spanning the gap. This CDR3 spans 13 amino acids.

V usage is TRBV7-2 and J usage is TRBJ2-7; possibly TRBD2 for D (5 bases). The germline gives CDR1 SGHTA, CDR2 FQGNSA. This CDR3 contains 14 residues. The ends were cut back, 1 base at V and 9 bases at J, with 16 bases in the middle. Written as DNA, the CDR3 is TGTGCCAGCAGCTTAGACGTGGGAGCCGGAGCGCAGTACTTC. It encodes CASSLDVGAGAQYF.

This clone was observed a handful of times. The chain combines TRBV19 with TRBJ1-1; 8 positions match TRBD1. Germline V gives CDR1 LNHDA, CDR2 SQIVND (reference sequence). The CDR3 extends over 13 amino acids. Trimming at V came to 11 bases and at J to 1 base, leaving 6 bases not matched to a gene. CDR3 sequence reads: CASQDRANTEAFF. The DNA of the CDR3 is TGTGCCTCCCAGGACAGGGCGAACACTGAAGCTTTCTTT.

The chain links TRBV10-3 to TRBJ2-3; D not certain. The germline V and J ends were trimmed by 3 bases and 9 bases, with 13 bases remaining between them. The CDR3 is made up of 13 amino acids. Germline V gene data show CDR1 as ENHRY and CDR2 as SYGVKD. The CDR3 sequence is CAISDSSLGTQYF. CDR3 bases: TGTGCCATCAGTGATTCCAGTCTCGGGACGCAGTATTTT.